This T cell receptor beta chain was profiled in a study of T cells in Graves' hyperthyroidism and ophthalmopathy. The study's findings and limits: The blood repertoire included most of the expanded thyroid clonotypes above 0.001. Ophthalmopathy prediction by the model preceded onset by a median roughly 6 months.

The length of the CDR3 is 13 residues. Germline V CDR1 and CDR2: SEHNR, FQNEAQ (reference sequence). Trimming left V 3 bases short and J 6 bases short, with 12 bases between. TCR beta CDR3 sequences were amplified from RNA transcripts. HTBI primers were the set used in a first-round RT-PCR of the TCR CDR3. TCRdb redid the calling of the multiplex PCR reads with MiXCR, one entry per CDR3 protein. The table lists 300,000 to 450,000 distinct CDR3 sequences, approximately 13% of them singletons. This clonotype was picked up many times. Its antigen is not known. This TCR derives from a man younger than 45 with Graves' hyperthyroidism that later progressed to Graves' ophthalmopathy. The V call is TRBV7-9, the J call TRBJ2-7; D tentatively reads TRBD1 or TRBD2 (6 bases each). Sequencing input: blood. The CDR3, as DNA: TGTGCCAGCAGCTTTAGCAGGGGAGGCGAGCAGTACTTC. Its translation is CASSFSRGGEQYF.